These T cell receptor beta chains were read from a single sample in a study of T cell responses to AZD1222 COVID-19 vaccine. Profiling relied on immunoSEQ multiplex PCR, and the TCRdb table lists in-frame clones only, not all of them. The data show around 73,000 clones, with about 91% seen just once and about 9.3% held by the top ten. The sequenced sample was peripheral blood, obtained 28 days after the second AZD1222 dose. These TCRs come from an adult who received the AZD1222 COVID-19 vaccine. Both conserved end residues are part of each CDR3. A D gene is named only where the DNA matches it firmly. Rows may omit the clone size; those that give it use once, few, many or a size class.

D	J	size	V	DNA	CDR3
.	TRBJ1-2	.	TRBV3-1/TRBV3-2	TGTGCCAGCAGACCGTCCGGGAGAAACTATGGCTACACCTTC	CASRPSGRNYGYTF
.	TRBJ2-1	.	TRBV30	TGTGCCTGGAGCTCGATAGCGAAGAATGAGCAGTTCTTC	CAWSSIAKNEQFF
TRBD2	TRBJ2-1	.	TRBV9	TGTGCCAGCAGTCGTAGGGGGACTAGCGGCTACAATGAGCAGTTCTTC	CASSRRGTSGYNEQFF
TRBD1	TRBJ1-1	once	TRBV5-1	TGCGCCAGCAGCCCGGGACAGGGCGCGAACACTGAAGCTTTCTTT	CASSPGQGANTEAFF
.	TRBJ2-7	.	TRBV19	TGTGCCAGTAGTATGCAGGGGGGCCTGGGGGAGCAGTACTTC	CASSMQGGLGEQYF
TRBD1	TRBJ1-2	.	TRBV12-3/TRBV12-4	TGTGCCAGCAGCGGGACAGGCTATGGCTACACCTTC	CASSGTGYGYTF
TRBD1	TRBJ1-5	.	TRBV2	TGTGCCAGCAGTGAATTGGGACAGGGGTTTCAGCCCCAGCATTTT	CASSELGQGFQPQHF
.	TRBJ2-7	.	TRBV7-9	TGTGCCAGCAGCTTAGAGGGGACGATCGAGCAGTACTTC	CASSLEGTIEQYF
TRBD2	TRBJ2-1	.	TRBV30	TGTGCCTGGGATTACGGGCTAGCGGGAGTGTTTGGGCAGTTCTTC	CAWDYGLAGVFGQFF
.	TRBJ2-7	few	TRBV27	TGTGCCAGCAGTGGATCCGGGACGGTGGGTACAATTTACGAGCAGTACTTC	CASSGSGTVGTIYEQYF
.	TRBJ2-7	.	TRBV9	TGTGCCAGCAGCGTAGGGGCCCGGCGGGGCTTGACGCCTTACGAGCAGTACTTC	CASSVGARRGLTPYEQYF
TRBD2	TRBJ2-1	.	TRBV7-3	TGTGCCAGCAGCTCCCGACTAGCGGGGAGTGAGCAGTTCTTC	CASSSRLAGSEQFF
TRBD2	TRBJ2-5	.	TRBV3-1/TRBV3-2	TGTGCCAGCAGCCAAGTACTAGCGGGGGGACAAGAGACCCAGTACTTC	CASSQVLAGGQETQYF
TRBD1	TRBJ2-1	.	TRBV12-5	TGTGCTAGTGGTTTGGTACTAGGGGGCAGGGGTGAGCAGTTCTTC	CASGLVLGGRGEQFF
.	TRBJ1-5	.	TRBV18	TGTGCCAGCTCACCACCGGGGCAGGCCGGATTAAATCAGCCCCAGCATTTT	CASSPPGQAGLNQPQHF
.	TRBJ2-2	.	TRBV6-4	TGTGCCAGCAGTATGACACTCCAGGGAACCGGGGAGCTGTTTTTT	CASSMTLQGTGELFF
.	TRBJ1-1	.	TRBV10-3	TGTGCCATCAGGGATCACATTGGGCCTTTCTTT	CAIRDHIGPFF
.	TRBJ2-3	.	TRBV7-6	TGTGCCAGCAGCTTAGAATCATGGTCCTGGCGGGATCGGTATTTT	CASSLESWSWRDRYF
.	TRBJ1-2	.	TRBV2	TGTGCCAGCAGTACCGGCAGAGGCTACACCTTC	CASSTGRGYTF
TRBD1	TRBJ1-6	.	TRBV11-3	TGTGCCAGCAGCTTGGGACAGGCAACCCCTAATTCACCCCTCCACTTT	CASSLGQATPNSPLHF
.	TRBJ1-1	few	TRBV5-1	TGCGCCAGCAGCTTGGTAGGGGGTAACACTGAAGCTTTCTTT	CASSLVGGNTEAFF
TRBD2	TRBJ2-3	.	TRBV7-7	TGTGCCAGCAGCCACAGCGGGGCGATCACAGATACGCAGTATTTT	CASSHSGAITDTQYF
TRBD1	TRBJ1-2	once	TRBV27	TGTGCCAGCAGTTTATATGCCGGGACAGGGAACGGCTACACCTTC	CASSLYAGTGNGYTF
.	TRBJ2-3	.	TRBV27	TGTGCCAGCAGTTTATTGGTTGGGGGCACAGATACGCAGTATTTT	CASSLLVGGTDTQYF
.	TRBJ1-1	.	TRBV18	TGTGCCAGCTCAACAACGACAGCGGTGAACACTGAAGCTTTCTTT	CASSTTTAVNTEAFF
TRBD1	TRBJ1-6	.	TRBV9	TGTGCCAGCAGCCCCGGACAGGGGGTGAATTCACCCCTCCACTTT	CASSPGQGVNSPLHF
.	TRBJ2-1	.	TRBV6-2/TRBV6-3	TGTGCCAGCAGTCGTGGGGAGCAGTTCTTC	CASSRGEQFF
.	TRBJ1-1	.	TRBV2	TGTGCCAGCAGTGAGATAGGCACTGAAGCTTTCTTT	CASSEIGTEAFF
.	TRBJ1-2	.	TRBV11-3	TGTGCCAGCAGCTTCCTTGACGGCTATGGCTACACCTTC	CASSFLDGYGYTF
TRBD1	TRBJ1-2	few	TRBV3-1/TRBV3-2	TGTGCCAGCAGCCAAGATAGCAGGGGGCATGGCTACACCTTC	CASSQDSRGHGYTF
.	TRBJ1-1	.	TRBV5-1	TGCGCCAGCAAGGACAGCCCCAAGCGCGGGACTGAAGCTTTCTTT	CASKDSPKRGTEAFF
.	TRBJ2-7	once	TRBV3-1/TRBV3-2	TGTGCCAGCAGTCCTGTGCTGGGTGGCGAGCAGTACTTC	CASSPVLGGEQYF
.	TRBJ1-1	.	TRBV6-5	TGTGCCAGCAGGCACCAGACAGCTGAAGCTTTCTTT	CASRHQTAEAFF
TRBD1	TRBJ1-2	.	TRBV2	TGTGCCAGCAGTGAGATGAGGGGGCATGGCTACACCTTC	CASSEMRGHGYTF
TRBD2	TRBJ2-1	.	TRBV27	TGTGCCAGCAGTCCTCGGACTAGTTGGGACAATGAGCAGTTCTTC	CASSPRTSWDNEQFF
.	TRBJ1-5	.	TRBV28	TGTGCCAGCAGTTTAGAGTGGGCAGGTGAGAGCAATCAGCCCCAGCATTTT	CASSLEWAGESNQPQHF
.	TRBJ2-7	.	TRBV19	TGTGCCACCACACCAGGGGGGGACTACGAGCAGTACTTC	CATTPGGDYEQYF
TRBD2	TRBJ2-1	.	TRBV18	TGTGCCAGCTCACCCATCGGGACTAGCGGGGGGTTTAACAATGAGCAGTTCTTC	CASSPIGTSGGFNNEQFF
.	TRBJ1-5	.	TRBV3-1/TRBV3-2	TGTGCCAGCAGCCAATGGAACAATCAGCCCCAGCATTTT	CASSQWNNQPQHF
TRBD2	TRBJ2-1	.	TRBV7-3	TGTGCCAGCAGCCCAAGACTAGCGGGGGCCTACAATGAGCAGTTCTTC	CASSPRLAGAYNEQFF
TRBD1	TRBJ2-2	once	TRBV6-5	TGTGCCAGCTGGAACAGGGGGCCGGGGGAGCTGTTTTTT	CASWNRGPGELFF
.	TRBJ1-2	.	TRBV29-1	TGTTTAGCCGACGGCTATGGCTACACCTTC	CLADGYGYTF